This T cell receptor beta chain came from a study of T cell responses to AZD1222 COVID-19 vaccine. TCRdb keeps only in-frame clones here, not all; method: immunoSEQ multiplex PCR. The table shows under 140,000 clones, with around 81% occurring only once. CDR3 length equals 15 residues. Trimming removed 3 bases from V and 0 bases from J, with 11 bases in between. Germline V CDR1 and CDR2: KGHSH, LQKENI. Study-level results: Recipients of AZD1222 seropositive at baseline numbered only 5 or 6. Females made up more of the donors, who were largely white British, and clonal diversity may have come out too low.

Note on this clone: Antigen specificity is unknown.

This clonotype was sampled from an adult in good health. The specimen was peripheral blood, collected on day 0 of AZD1222 vaccination. This chain uses TRBV18 with TRBJ1-1; D not certain. The CDR3, as DNA: TGTGCCAGCTCACCCAACACAAACATGAACACTGAAGCTTTCTTT. Amino acid sequence: CASSPNTNMNTEAFF.